This TCR beta chain was observed in a study of neurological immune-mediated disorders. The cDNA was synthesized by means of template-switch 5'RACE, which was carried out with 10-nucleotide random UMIs. Via MiXCR, TCRdb re-called the 5' RACE reads, giving one row per CDR3 protein. This sample has tens of thousands of distinct CDR3 sequences, with under 5.5% found just once. The study's findings and limits: Expanded clones shared no CDR3 amino acid sequences across subjects, suggesting private repertoires in all groups. The greatest degree of TCR clonal expansion was observed in HTLV-1-associated myelopathy, with the lowest in multiple sclerosis, below that of healthy controls.

This clonotype was observed many times. Its antigen is unknown. This CDR3 is 15 amino acids long. Trimming took 4 bases from V and 7 from J, leaving 21 bases between them. CDR1 is SGHDT, CDR2 YYEEEE, per germline. The sequence was collected from a woman in her 50s with multiple sclerosis. The sample consisted of PBMCs. The chain employs TRBV5-6 and TRBJ2-7; tentative D call: TRBD1 (5 bases). In nucleotides, the CDR3 is TGTGCCAGCAGCGCTAGACAGCTTAAAGTCGGAGAGCAGTACGTC. Translated: CASSARQLKVGEQYV.